Listed below are T cell receptor beta chains from one sample, sequenced in a study of cytomegalovirus exposure and HLA in healthy donors. Profiling relied on immunoSEQ multiplex PCR, and the TCRdb table lists in-frame clones only, not all of them. The sample lists roughly 270,000 clones, roughly 90% occurring once. The sequenced sample consisted of PBMCs. Every receptor here comes from a woman in her late teens or twenties in good health and CMV-seronegative. CDR3s include the opening cysteine and the closing phenylalanine or tryptophan. A D gene is named only where the DNA matches it firmly. Only some rows state a clone size, as once, few, many or a class for expanded clones.

clone_size	v_call	j_call	d_call	cdr3_nt	cdr3_aa
NA	TRBV5-6	TRBJ2-1	TRBD2	TGTGCCAGCAGCTTGGCCGGGAGGGGTGAGCAGTTCTTC	CASSLAGRGEQFF
once	TRBV6-5	TRBJ1-2	NA	TGTGCCAGCAGTCCCGACAGCCCGCGGGGCTACACCTTC	CASSPDSPRGYTF
NA	TRBV9	TRBJ2-4	NA	TGTGCCAGCAGCGTAGACGGGAAATACAAAAACATTCAGTACTTC	CASSVDGKYKNIQYF
NA	TRBV19	TRBJ2-2	TRBD2	TGTGCCAGTAGTACAAGAACAGGACTAGCGGGATGGACCGGGGAGCTGTTTTTT	CASSTRTGLAGWTGELFF
NA	TRBV11-3	TRBJ2-7	NA	TGTGCCAGCAGCTTAGGTCGGGGCTCCTACGAGCAGTACTTC	CASSLGRGSYEQYF
NA	TRBV10-3	TRBJ1-2	NA	TGTGCCATCAGTACAGATAACTATGGCTACACCTTC	CAISTDNYGYTF
once	TRBV28	TRBJ2-1	NA	TGTGCCAGCGGAGCCTTTACCCGACGGGAGCAGTTCTTC	CASGAFTRREQFF
NA	TRBV20-1	TRBJ2-1	NA	TGCAGTACGCTAGTCCTTAATGAGCAGTTCTTC	CSTLVLNEQFF
NA	TRBV19	TRBJ2-1	TRBD1	TGTGCCAGTAGTTTATCCCGGGACAGGGTCAATGAGCAGTTCTTC	CASSLSRDRVNEQFF
NA	TRBV7-9	TRBJ2-7	TRBD2	TGTGCCAGCAGCCTAAGGAAACGCGCGGGAGTCGACGAGCAGTACTTC	CASSLRKRAGVDEQYF
NA	TRBV10-3	TRBJ1-4	TRBD1	TGTGCCATCAGCACCGGGACAGGGAATGAAAAACTGTTTTTT	CAISTGTGNEKLFF
NA	TRBV6-5	TRBJ1-1	TRBD1	TGTGCCAGCAGTTACTTTACAGGGGCGAACACTGAAGCTTTCTTT	CASSYFTGANTEAFF
NA	TRBV15	TRBJ2-7	NA	TGTGCCACCAGCAGTGCTCGACACTACGAGCAGTACTTC	CATSSARHYEQYF
once	TRBV9	TRBJ2-1	TRBD2	TGTGCCAGCAGCGTTCCGGGACTAGCGGGCTCCTACAATGAGCAGTTCTTC	CASSVPGLAGSYNEQFF
NA	TRBV5-1	TRBJ1-4	NA	TGCGCCAGCAGCTACCAGGGAACGTTGGACGAAAAACTGTTTTTT	CASSYQGTLDEKLFF
NA	TRBV25-1	TRBJ2-1	NA	TGTGCCAGCAGTGATATTAGCGTTGCGACCTCGGATGAGCAGTTCTTC	CASSDISVATSDEQFF
NA	TRBV4-1	TRBJ1-1	NA	TGCGCCAGCAGCCAGACAGGACAAGCTTTCTTT	CASSQTGQAFF
NA	TRBV5-1	TRBJ2-1	NA	TGCGCCAGCAGCTTGGGCGGGGCTAGCTCCTACAATGAGCAGTTCTTC	CASSLGGASSYNEQFF
NA	TRBV28	TRBJ1-1	NA	TGTGCCATGCGGGGGCAGGGAAACACTGAAGCTTTCTTT	CAMRGQGNTEAFF
once	TRBV28	TRBJ2-7	NA	TGTGCCAGCAGTTTATTCCAGCGAACCTACGAGCAGTACTTC	CASSLFQRTYEQYF
NA	TRBV21-1	TRBJ2-7	NA	TGTGCCAGCAGCAAACGTCTAGCGGATACCTACGAGCAGTACTTC	CASSKRLADTYEQYF
NA	TRBV27	TRBJ2-5	NA	TGTGCCAGCAGTTTACTAACCTCCCGGGAGACCCAGTACTTC	CASSLLTSRETQYF
NA	TRBV19	TRBJ1-2	NA	TGTGCCAGTAGTTTCGTTACGGGATCAGGCTACACCTTC	CASSFVTGSGYTF
NA	TRBV5-4	TRBJ2-1	NA	TGTGCCAGCAGCTTGGCCGGGAGCCCCTCCTACAATGAGCAGTTCTTC	CASSLAGSPSYNEQFF
NA	TRBV25-1	TRBJ1-2	NA	TGTGCCAGCCAACCTGGAGCTAACTATGGCTACACCTTC	CASQPGANYGYTF
NA	TRBV27	TRBJ2-3	NA	TGTGCCAGCAGTCCAAGCGGGCTCACAGATACGCAGTATTTT	CASSPSGLTDTQYF
NA	TRBV10-3	TRBJ1-3	TRBD1	TGTGCCATCACCCCACAGGGGTCCCTCTCTGGAAACACCATATATTTT	CAITPQGSLSGNTIYF
NA	TRBV6-1	TRBJ1-5	NA	TGTGCCAGCAGTGATGGGCAGGGATACCAGCCCCAGCATTTT	CASSDGQGYQPQHF
NA	TRBV6-5	TRBJ2-5	TRBD2	TGTGCCAGCAGTTACTCGACTAGCGGGGAAGAGACCCAGTACTTC	CASSYSTSGEETQYF
NA	TRBV9	TRBJ2-7	NA	TGTGCCAGCAGCGTAGGTAGAGGGTCCTACGAGCAGTACTTC	CASSVGRGSYEQYF
NA	TRBV5-6	TRBJ2-1	TRBD2	TGTGCCAGCAGCACCCGACTAGCGGGTTCCTCCTACAATGAGCAGTTCTTC	CASSTRLAGSSYNEQFF
NA	TRBV28	TRBJ1-2	NA	TGTGCCAGCAGTGCCGACACTAACTATGGCTACACCTTC	CASSADTNYGYTF
NA	TRBV5-1	TRBJ2-7	TRBD2	TGCGCCAGCAGCTTGATAGCGGGAGACTCCTACGAGCAGTACTTC	CASSLIAGDSYEQYF
NA	TRBV2	TRBJ2-3	TRBD2	TGTGCCAGCAGTGGGGTGCTAGCGGGAGTTCGTACAGATACGCAGTATTTT	CASSGVLAGVRTDTQYF
NA	TRBV10-1	TRBJ1-1	NA	TGCGCCAGCAGTGAGTCGATAGCCGGAGAAGCTTTCTTT	CASSESIAGEAFF
NA	TRBV7-2	TRBJ2-3	NA	TGTGCCAGCAGCTTAGATGTTAGGGCAGGGGCCACAGATACGCAGTATTTT	CASSLDVRAGATDTQYF
NA	TRBV6-1	TRBJ1-1	NA	TGTGCCAGCAGTGAAGAACTAACAGGCACTGAAGCTTTCTTT	CASSEELTGTEAFF
NA	TRBV9	TRBJ2-1	NA	TGTGCCAGCAGCTCTAGTGGCGAGCAGTTCTTC	CASSSSGEQFF
NA	TRBV10-2	TRBJ2-7	NA	TGCGCCAGCAGTGAGTCCCGACTAATTCCGGGGAGCTCCTACGAGCAGTACTTC	CASSESRLIPGSSYEQYF
few	TRBV7-3	TRBJ2-6	NA	TGTGCCAGCAGCTTGGACACCTCTGGGGCCAACGTCCTGACTTTC	CASSLDTSGANVLTF